This T cell receptor (beta chain) was recorded in a study of cytomegalovirus exposure and HLA in healthy donors. Study findings and constraints: Productive status was seen about 90% or about 30% of the time for most TCR beta V segments in an earlier analysis.

Regarding donors, all were healthy bone marrow donors. Germline-derived CDR1 and CDR2 are SGDLS and YYNGEE. The CDR3 sequence is 14 residues long. V lost 7 bases, J lost 6 bases, and 4 bases stayed unmatched. It was with 60 Vbeta and 13 Jbeta primers that the PCR ran. Some clones are missing from TCRdb's copy, which holds only in-frame ones; the method was immunoSEQ multiplex PCR. The data show about 89,000 clones, with around 86% seen just once and 3% to 4.5% held by the top ten. For this clone: Its antigen is unidentified.

The V call is TRBV9, the J call TRBJ2-2, with 12 bases aligning to TRBD2. The sample taken for sequencing was PBMCs. The receptor comes from a female donor in good health and CMV-seropositive. The CDR3 loop is CASQGTSGPGELFF. CDR3 bases: TGTGCCAGCCAAGGGACTAGCGGGCCCGGGGAGCTGTTTTTT. The full variable domain, with the rest looked up from reference TRBV9 and TRBJ2-2, is DSGVTQTPKHLITATGQRVTLRCSPRSGDLSVYWYQQSLDQGLQFLIQYYNGEERAKGNILERFSAQQFPDLHSELNLSSLELGDSALYFCASQGTSGPGELFFGEGSRLTVL.